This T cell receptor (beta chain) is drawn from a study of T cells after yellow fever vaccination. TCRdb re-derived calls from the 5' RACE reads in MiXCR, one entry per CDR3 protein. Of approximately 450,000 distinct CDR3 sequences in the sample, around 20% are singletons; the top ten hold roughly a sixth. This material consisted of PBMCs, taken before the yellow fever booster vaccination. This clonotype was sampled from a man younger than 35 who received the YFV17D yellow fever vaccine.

The CDR3 sequence: CASSQEGSGGILGDQYF. CDR3 sequence (DNA): TGCGCCAGCAGCCAAGAAGGTAGCGGGGGGATACTCGGAGACCAGTACTTC. This rearrangement joins TRBV4-1 to TRBJ2-5; 10 bases match TRBD2. The CDR3 has 17 residues. V trimming: 0 bases; J trimming: 10 bases; junction bases outside the gene matches: 14. CDR1 and CDR2 from the germline V gene are MGHRA and YSYEKL.